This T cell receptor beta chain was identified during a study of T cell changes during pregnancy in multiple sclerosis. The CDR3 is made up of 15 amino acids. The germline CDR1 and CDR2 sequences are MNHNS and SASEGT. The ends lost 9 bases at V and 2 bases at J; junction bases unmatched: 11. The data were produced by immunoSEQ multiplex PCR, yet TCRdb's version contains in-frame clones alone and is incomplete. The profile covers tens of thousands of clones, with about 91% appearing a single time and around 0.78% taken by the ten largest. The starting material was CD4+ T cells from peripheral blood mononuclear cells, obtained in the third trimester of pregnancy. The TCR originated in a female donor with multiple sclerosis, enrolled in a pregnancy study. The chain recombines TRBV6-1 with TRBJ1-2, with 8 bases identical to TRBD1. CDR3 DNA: TGTGCCAGTGTCGGCTACCGGGACAGGAACTATGGCTACACCTTC. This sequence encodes CASVGYRDRNYGYTF.